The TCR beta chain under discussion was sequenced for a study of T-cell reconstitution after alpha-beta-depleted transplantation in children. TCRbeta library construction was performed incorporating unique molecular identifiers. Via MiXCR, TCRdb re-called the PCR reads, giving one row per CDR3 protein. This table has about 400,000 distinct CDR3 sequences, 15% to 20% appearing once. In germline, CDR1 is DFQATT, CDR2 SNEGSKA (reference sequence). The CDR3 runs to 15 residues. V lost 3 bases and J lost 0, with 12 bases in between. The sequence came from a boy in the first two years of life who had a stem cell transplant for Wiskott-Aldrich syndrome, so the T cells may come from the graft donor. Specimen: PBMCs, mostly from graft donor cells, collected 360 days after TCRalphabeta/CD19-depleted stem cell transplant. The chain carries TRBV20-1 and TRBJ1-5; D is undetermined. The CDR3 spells CSASSYLHSNQPQHF. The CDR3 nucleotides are TGCAGTGCTAGCAGTTACCTCCATAGCAATCAGCCCCAGCATTTT.